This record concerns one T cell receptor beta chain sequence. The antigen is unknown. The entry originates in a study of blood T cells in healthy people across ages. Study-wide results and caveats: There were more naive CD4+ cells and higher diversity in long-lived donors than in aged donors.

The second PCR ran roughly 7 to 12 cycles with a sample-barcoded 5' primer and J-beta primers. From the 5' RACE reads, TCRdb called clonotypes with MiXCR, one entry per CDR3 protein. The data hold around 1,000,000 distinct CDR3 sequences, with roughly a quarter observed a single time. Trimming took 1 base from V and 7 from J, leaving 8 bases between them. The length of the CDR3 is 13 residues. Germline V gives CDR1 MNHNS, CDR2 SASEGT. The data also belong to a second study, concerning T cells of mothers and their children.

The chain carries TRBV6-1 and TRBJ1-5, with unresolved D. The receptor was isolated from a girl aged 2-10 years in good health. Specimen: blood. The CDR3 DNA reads TGTGCCAGCAGTGAAGTTGGAGTGCAGCCCCAGCATTTT. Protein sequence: CASSEVGVQPQHF.